What follows describes a single T cell receptor beta chain. Its target is unknown. Repertoires were generated with immunoSEQ multiplex PCR, while TCRdb's copy carries only in-frame clones and drops some. Of around 44,000 clones detected, around 77% appear once; the ten largest clones hold roughly 3%. The CDR3 length is 16 residues. Germline V gene sequence: CDR1 MNHNS, CDR2 SASEGT. V shed 2 bases, J shed 5 bases, and the junction held 9 bases outside the gene matches. The sample belongs to a study of radiotherapy plus CTLA-4 blockade in lung cancer. The wider study: Disease control was seen in about 30% of patients, objective responses in about 19%. Broader study findings: Clones derived from tumor TCRs expanded in blood after radiotherapy plus ipilimumab.

The sequencing here drew on peripheral blood, taken from a patient treated with radiotherapy plus ipilimumab. The genes are TRBV6-1 and TRBJ2-7; 10 bases map to TRBD1. The receptor's source is a human donor with non-small cell lung cancer whose response to radiotherapy plus ipilimumab could not be evaluated. CDR3 nucleotide sequence: TGTGCCAGCAGTGAATCGGGACAGGGGTCCGGGGACGAGCAGTACTTC. Translation: CASSESGQGSGDEQYF.